Below are 26 T cell receptor beta chains sequenced from a single sample in a study of regulatory T cells in long-lasting Graves disease. Time point reported: persistent/refractory GD, antithyroid drugs over 5 years with positive TRAb. There was RNA extracted from PBMCs, and the TCR library was made from it. Library construction for TCR beta used iRepertoire HTBI primers and Arm-PCR of CDR3 regions. TCRdb used MiXCR to reprocess the multiplex PCR reads, holding one entry per CDR3 protein. The table has 350,000 to 450,000 distinct CDR3 sequences, 20% to 25% seen once. Sequences were derived from peripheral blood mononuclear cells (PBMCs), sampled when the disease was refractory, from a patient treated with antithyroid drugs. These receptors came from a female donor with Graves disease.

This clonotype turned up a few times. The chain joins TRBV6-2 or TRBV6-3 to TRBJ2-2; D is perhaps TRBD1 (6 bases). Trimming took 5 bases from V and 4 from J, leaving 14 bases between them. Germline CDR1 is MNHEY and CDR2 is SVGEGT. The CDR3 has 15 residues. This chain's CDR3 is CASSVYRVSTGELFF. The CDR3 DNA is TGTGCCAGCAGTGTTTACAGGGTTAGCACCGGGGAGCTGTTTTTT.

Ten or more counts support this clonotype. The V and J genes are TRBV28 and TRBJ1-4, with D hard to call. In germline, CDR1 is MDHEN, CDR2 SYDVKM. V was shortened by 6 bases and J by 2 bases, with 13 bases between the two germline ends. The CDR3 is made up of 15 amino acids. This CDR3 is CASSLEGLTNEKLFF. In DNA form, the CDR3 reads TGTGCCAGCAGCTTAGAAGGACTTACTAATGAAAAACTGTTTTTT.

The J gene is TRBJ1-2, the V gene TRBV14; D not certain. Per germline, CDR1 SGHDN and CDR2 FVKESK. The CDR3 has 14 residues. The ends were cut back, 4 bases at V and 4 bases at J, with 13 bases in the middle. CDR3 nucleotides: TGTGCCAGCAGCCCATGGGGTCGGGGCTATGGCTACACCTTC. Its protein product is CASSPWGRGYGYTF.

This clonotype occurred many times. The CDR3 region has the DNA TGTGCCAGCAGTTTAGTGAGCACCCTCCCTGCCGGGGAGCTGTTTTTT. It is translated as CASSLVSTLPAGELFF. V and J are TRBV12-3 or TRBV12-4 and TRBJ2-2; D call uncertain. The length of the CDR3 is 16 residues. V lost 1 base, J lost 6 bases, and 15 bases lay in between.

The chain is built from TRBV7-2 and TRBJ2-2; D not resolved. CDR3 size: 13 residues. CDR1 SGHTA and CDR2 FQGNSA come from the germline V gene. The V gene lost 5 bases and the J gene lost 7 bases, with 11 bases spanning the gap. CDR3: CASSLVQGGELFF. The CDR3 DNA is TGTGCCAGCAGCCTAGTACAAGGCGGGGAGCTGTTTTTT.

The gene calls are TRBV19 and TRBJ2-7; 9 nucleotides agree with TRBD1. The CDR3 is 15 residues long. J lost 5 bases, V lost 5 bases, and 10 bases had no gene match. The germline gives CDR1 LNHDA, CDR2 SQIVND (reference sequence). The CDR3 DNA is TGTGCCAGTAGTCCAGTCCGGGACAGGGCACACGAGCAGTACTTC. Translation: CASSPVRDRAHEQYF.

This clonotype was seen more than once but under ten times. V gene TRBV5-1 combines with J gene TRBJ2-2; D remains ambiguous. The CDR3 contains 13 residues. CDR1 and CDR2 (germline): SGHRS, YFSETQ. V was shortened by 4 bases and J by 3 bases, with 7 bases between the two germline ends. The DNA for the CDR3 is TGCGCCAGCAGCCTTCACGACACCGGGGAGCTGTTTTTT. Amino acid sequence: CASSLHDTGELFF. Complete variable domain (other parts from reference TRBV5-1 and TRBJ2-2): KAGVTQTPRYLIKTRGQQVTLSCSPISGHRSVSWYQQTPGQGLQFLFEYFSETQRNKGNFPGRFSGRQFSNSRSEMNVSTLELGDSALYLCASSLHDTGELFFGEGSRLTVL.

This clonotype was counted between two and nine times. At one end the junction does not follow the germline gene, possibly because of a read error. The CDR3 loop is CASSQQGLVGETRYF. CDR3 nucleotides: TGTGCCAGCAGCCAACAGGGACTAGTCGGGGAGACCCGGTACTTC. The chain combines TRBV7-2 with TRBJ2-5; 8 bases map to TRBD2. Germline V gene lookup returns CDR1 SGHTA and CDR2 FQGNSA. The CDR3 contains 15 residues. Looking up the rest from reference TRBV7-2 and TRBJ2-5 gives the full variable domain: GAGVSQSPSNKVTEKGKDVELRCDPISGHTALYWYRQSLGQGLEFLIYFQGNSAPDKSGLPSDRFSAERTGGSVSTLTIQRTQQEDSAVYLCASSQQGLVGETRYFGPGTRLLVL.

This clonotype was seen at least ten times. This rearrangement joins TRBV19 to TRBJ1-1, with 7 bases aligning to TRBD1. Per germline, CDR1 LNHDA and CDR2 SQIVND (reference sequence). V shed 6 bases and J 0 bases; nucleotides not matched to a gene: 10. CDR3 length: 16 residues. Here the CDR3 DNA reads TGTGCCAGTAGATCAGGACCGACAGGGATGAACACTGAAGCTTTCTTT. Protein sequence: CASRSGPTGMNTEAFF.

This clonotype was found many times. This rearrangement joins TRBV29-1 to TRBJ2-5, with 15 positions matching TRBD2. The J segment lost 4 bases and the V segment lost 3 bases, leaving 3 bases of the junction unmatched. CDR1 and CDR2 (germline): SQVTM, ANQGSEA. The CDR3 contains 15 residues. The CDR3 nucleotides read TGCAGCGTTGAGGGACTAGCGGGAGGTGGAGAGACCCAGTACTTC. This sequence encodes CSVEGLAGGGETQYF.

There are many counts of this clonotype. The chain uses TRBV19 and TRBJ1-2; 7 bases agree with TRBD1. The CDR3 is 14 amino acids. CDR1 LNHDA and CDR2 SQIVND come from the germline V gene (reference sequence). Trimming removed 5 bases from V and 1 base from J; junction bases left unmatched: 4. CDR3 sequence reads: CASSPGQHNYGYTF. In nucleotides, the CDR3 is TGTGCCAGTAGTCCGGGACAGCATAACTATGGCTACACCTTC.

This clonotype has ten or more counts. CDR3 DNA: TGTGCCAGCAGTTTTTCGGGGTGGTCTGGCTACACCTTC. This encodes CASSFSGWSGYTF. The chain couples TRBV27 to TRBJ1-2, with D unclear. This CDR3 is 13 amino acids long. Trimming removed 3 bases from V and 7 bases from J, with 12 bases in between. Germline V lookup: CDR1 MNHEY, CDR2 SMNVEV (reference sequence).

This clonotype was picked up a small number of times. V gene TRBV20-1 combines with J gene TRBJ2-2; unclear D gene. The V end was cut by 4 bases, the J end by 6 bases, with 15 bases between. This CDR3 has 14 amino acids. Germline CDR1 is DFQATT and CDR2 is SNEGSKA (reference sequence). Written as DNA, the CDR3 is TGCAGTGCTATCAATGCTGCTAAGCCCGGGGAGCTGTTTTTT. As protein: CSAINAAKPGELFF.

The V gene is TRBV20-1, the J gene TRBJ1-1; the D gene is possibly TRBD1 (6 bases). Germline assignment: CDR1 DFQATT and CDR2 SNEGSKA (reference sequence). The length of the CDR3 is 12 residues. Trimming took 4 bases from V and 8 from J, leaving 14 bases between them. Here the CDR3 DNA reads TGCAGTGCTATAGAACAGGGAGCCGAAGCTTTCTTT. Protein product: CSAIEQGAEAFF.

In its sample, this clonotype was seen many times. The rearrangement uses TRBV28 and TRBJ2-5; 12 bases are shared with TRBD2. The CDR3 is 17 amino acids. With V trimmed by 3 bases and J by 5 bases, 10 bases remained unmatched. Germline assignment: CDR1 MDHEN and CDR2 SYDVKM. The CDR3 region has the DNA TGTGCCAGCAGTTTTTCCTCTAGCGGGAGGGGAGGGGAGACCCAGTACTTC. It is translated as CASSFSSSGRGGETQYF.

The chain has TRBV20-1 and TRBJ2-5; 12 bases agree with TRBD2. The ends lost 0 bases at V and 10 bases at J; junction bases unmatched: 9. Germline V lookup: CDR1 DFQATT, CDR2 SNEGSKA (reference sequence). The CDR3 length is 15 residues. The CDR3 DNA follows: TGCAGTGCTAGAGATAGGGCTAGCGGGAGGGCGTACCAGTACTTC. It is translated as CSARDRASGRAYQYF.

CDR3 region: CAISELGQAEWPWAFF. DNA of the CDR3: TGTGCCATCAGTGAGTTGGGTCAGGCAGAATGGCCGTGGGCTTTCTTT. This chain uses TRBV10-3 with TRBJ1-1; no reliable D call. V was clipped by 1 base and J by 11 bases, with 23 bases between them. Looked up from germline, CDR1 is ENHRY and CDR2 is SYGVKD. CDR3 size: 16 residues.

This clonotype came up many times. The chain links TRBV2 to TRBJ2-5; TRBD2 is a possible D gene (6 bases). The CDR3 has 15 residues. CDR1 is SNHLY, CDR2 FYNNEI, per germline. Between the trimmed V and J ends, which lost 4 bases and 5 bases, there was a span of 17 bases. The CDR3 loop reads CASSVSTSHWETQYF. The CDR3 DNA reads TGTGCCAGCAGTGTCTCGACTAGTCATTGGGAGACCCAGTACTTC.

The rearrangement links TRBV4-3 to TRBJ1-4; possibly TRBD1 for D (5 bases). Trimming pared 1 base from V and 4 bases from J, leaving 10 bases between. The CDR3 extends over 15 amino acids. In germline, CDR1 is LGHNA, CDR2 YSLEER. The CDR3 DNA sequence: TGCGCCAGCAGCCAAGTTACAGGAAATAATGAAAAACTGTTTTTT. It encodes CASSQVTGNNEKLFF.

This clonotype has more than one count but fewer than ten. The chain couples TRBV20-1 to TRBJ2-2; D unresolved. Trimming took 5 bases from V and 6 from J, leaving 13 bases between them. Germline V CDR1 and CDR2: DFQATT, SNEGSKA (reference sequence). The CDR3 covers 13 residues. CDR3 region: CSAPRAPSGELFF. The DNA of the CDR3 is TGCAGTGCTCCCCGGGCTCCCTCCGGGGAGCTGTTTTTT.

The chain is built from TRBV2 and TRBJ2-3; 10 positions match TRBD1. The CDR3 is made up of 18 amino acids. Unmatched junction bases numbered 8, after V lost 2 bases and J lost 0 bases. Germline V gene lookup returns CDR1 SNHLY and CDR2 FYNNEI. In DNA form, the CDR3 reads TGTGCCAGCAGTGAAAGGGGGGACAGGGGTACTAGCACAGATACGCAGTATTTT. Amino acid sequence: CASSERGDRGTSTDTQYF.

This clonotype has ten or more counts. The rearrangement links TRBV27 to TRBJ2-7; 10 nucleotides agree with TRBD2. The trim removed 3 bases at V and 5 bases at J, leaving 13 bases unmatched. This CDR3 has 17 residues. Germline values: CDR1 MNHEY, CDR2 SMNVEV (reference sequence). CDR3 in DNA: TGTGCCAGCAGTTTCCTATCAGCGGGAGGGCCATATGACGAGCAGTACTTC. Amino acid sequence: CASSFLSAGGPYDEQYF.

The chain carries TRBV27 and TRBJ1-5; 7 nucleotides match TRBD1. The junction had 16 bases not matched to a gene; V was cut back by 4 bases and J by 1 base. This CDR3 is 19 amino acids long. Per germline, CDR1 MNHEY and CDR2 SMNVEV (reference sequence). The CDR3 region has the DNA TGTGCCAGCAGTTCCCAGACAGGGTCAACCTTGAGGAGCAATCAGCCCCAGCATTTT. Its translation is CASSSQTGSTLRSNQPQHF.

This clonotype turned up a few times. The chain joins TRBV19 to TRBJ2-7; 12 bases are shared with TRBD2. CDR3 length equals 13 residues. In germline, CDR1 is LNHDA, CDR2 SQIVND (reference sequence). The V segment lost 7 bases and the J segment 6 bases; nucleotides outside the gene matches: 4. In nucleotides, the CDR3 is TGTGCCAGTACCGGACTAGCGGGATCCGAGCAGTACTTC. Amino acids: CASTGLAGSEQYF.

The chain joins TRBV18 to TRBJ2-5; D not resolved. Germline V gene sequence: CDR1 KGHSH, CDR2 LQKENI. The CDR3 loop spans 14 amino acids. The V end was cut by 3 bases, the J end by 5 bases, with 13 bases between. DNA for the CDR3: TGTGCCAGCTCACCCGTGTCGGTTGGGGAGACCCAGTACTTC. It yields the protein CASSPVSVGETQYF.

This clonotype was detected many times. V gene TRBV10-3 combines with J gene TRBJ2-7; D possibly uses TRBD1 or TRBD2 (5 bases each). Germline V lookup: CDR1 ENHRY, CDR2 SYGVKD. CDR3 length equals 17 residues. V dropped 2 bases and J dropped 9 bases, with 26 bases sitting between them. CDR3 sequence (DNA): TGTGCCATCAGTGAGGGGGGTTGGGCCCTCGTTCAATCTGGGCAGTACTTC. It codes for CAISEGGWALVQSGQYF.